This TCR beta chain came from a study of early T cells in non-severe SARS-CoV-2 infection. Study background: Bulk RNA taken from unsorted whole blood was sequenced, leaving chains unpaired.

TCRdb re-called the 5' RACE reads through MiXCR, storing one row per CDR3 protein. The repertoire consists of about 71,000 distinct CDR3 sequences, with about an eighth occurring once and the leading ten covering around an eighth. This clonotype appeared many times. The germline V gene encodes CDR1 SNHLY and CDR2 FYNNEI. The CDR3 contains 15 residues. V shed 5 bases and J 4 bases; nucleotides not matched to a gene: 8. The chain uses TRBV2 and TRBJ1-5; TRBD1 aligns across 7 bases. Sequenced material: whole blood. The receptor was derived from an adult who was a healthcare worker with PCR-confirmed SARS-CoV-2 infection or an uninfected control (not recorded which). This CDR3 reads CASSTGSGGNQPQHF. CDR3 DNA: TGTGCCAGCAGTACGGGGTCAGGGGGTAATCAGCCCCAGCATTTT.